This TCR beta chain was sequenced during a study of OX40 agonist ivuxolimab in advanced cancers. Study-wide results and caveats: Compared with others, partial responders at 0.1-3.0 mg/kg displayed clonal expansion among the lowest.

The CDR3 runs to 13 residues. V was cut by 4 bases and J by 8 bases, with 14 bases left in between. Germline CDR1 and CDR2: SNHLY and FYNNEI. Systemic immunosuppression or autoimmune disease history was grounds to exclude patients. Cycle 7 day 1, cycle 4 day 1, and baseline were the timepoints at which blood was sampled. Data came from immunoSEQ multiplex PCR; TCRdb stores just in-frame clones and leaves some out. Among 33,000 or so clones, roughly 86% were seen once, and the ten largest hold 20% to 30%. With respect to this clone: Its target is not known.

The chain employs TRBV2 and TRBJ1-1; tentatively, D is TRBD1 (6 bases). Sequenced here: CD4+ or CD8+ T cells sorted from blood, sampled in a trial of the OX40 agonist ivuxolimab. The TCR was taken from an adult with an advanced solid tumor such as melanoma, head and neck, liver or kidney cancer. CDR3 residues: CASSVLLQGEAFF. Written as DNA, the CDR3 is TGTGCCAGCAGTGTACTCTTACAGGGAGAAGCTTTCTTT.